What follows are 12 T cell receptor beta chains derived from one specimen sequenced in a study of metastatic and nonmetastatic thyroid tumors. All patients were untreated before thyroid surgery. Using MiXCR, TCRdb re-called clones from the PCR reads. This repertoire shows about 47,000 clones, 24% found once; its top ten account for about 3.5%. Source material: blood. These receptors came from a male donor with papillary thyroid cancer or a benign thyroid nodule (not recorded which). Some clones in this sample may be carry-over from other donors' samples.

This clone was counted only a few times. This sequence joins TRBV6-1 and TRBJ2-5, with D uncertain. The CDR3 consists of 13 residues. Germline CDR1 and CDR2: MNHNS and SASEGT. Between the trimmed V and J ends, which lost 7 bases and 7 bases, there was a span of 16 bases. The chain's CDR3 is CASKTSHFGTQYF. CDR3 DNA sequence: TGTGCCAGCAAAACGTCGCACTTTGGGACCCAGTACTTC.

The V call is TRBV6-1, the J call TRBJ1-1; 8 bases align to TRBD1. This CDR3 is 13 amino acids long. Germline-derived CDR1 and CDR2 are MNHNS and SASEGT. Trimming removed 6 bases from V and 3 bases from J; junction bases left unmatched: 3. The CDR3 is CASRVQGDTEAFF. The CDR3 region has the DNA TGTGCCAGCAGGGTACAGGGGGACACTGAAGCTTTCTTT.

The rearrangement uses TRBV5-1 and TRBJ2-7; the D is unclear. There are 14 residues in the CDR3. Germline lookup yields CDR1 SGHRS and CDR2 YFSETQ. Trimming pared 0 bases from V and 0 bases from J, leaving 7 bases between. The DNA for the CDR3 is TGCGCCAGCAGCTTGGCCCCAGCCTCCTACGAGCAGTACTTC. Encoded protein: CASSLAPASYEQYF.

The CDR3: CSARVYRDTEAFF. CDR3 in DNA: TGCAGTGCTAGAGTTTACAGGGACACTGAAGCTTTCTTT. The chain uses TRBV20-1 and TRBJ1-1; possible D gene TRBD1, 6 bases. Looked up from germline, CDR1 is DFQATT and CDR2 is SNEGSKA (reference sequence). The V and J ends lost 1 base and 3 bases respectively, with 9 bases between them. The CDR3 has 13 residues.

The chain couples TRBV2 to TRBJ1-6, with unresolved D. The CDR3 sequence is 12 residues long. V shed 2 bases and J shed 13 bases, with 9 bases lying between them. Germline values: CDR1 SNHLY, CDR2 FYNNEI. CDR3 coding DNA: TGTGCCAGCAGTGAATACGACCTCCCCCTCCACTTT. This encodes CASSEYDLPLHF. Based on the CDR3 plus reference TRBV2 and TRBJ1-6, the full variable domain is EPEVTQTPSHQVTQMGQEVILRCVPISNHLYFYWYRQILGQKVEFLVSFYNNEISEKSEIFDDQFSVERPDGSNFTLKIRSTKLEDSAMYFCASSEYDLPLHFGNGTRLTVT.

This clone was counted only a few times. A read error may be the cause here, since a much bigger clone is one base away. The same CDR3 arises from other DNA sequences in this sample as well. J is TRBJ2-1 and V is TRBV10-1; D unresolved. This CDR3 comprises 13 residues. CDR1 WNHNN and CDR2 SYGVQD come from the germline V gene (reference sequence). The germline V and J ends were trimmed by 6 bases and 2 bases, with 8 bases remaining between them. CDR3 DNA sequence: TGCGCCAGCAGCCGTGGGACCTACAATGAGCAGTTCTTC. It translates to CASSRGTYNEQFF.

This clone appeared many times. The CDR3 loop is CASSIAGAGNTIYF. The DNA for the CDR3 is TGTGCCAGCAGTATAGCGGGGGCTGGAAACACCATATATTTT. The chain is built from TRBV7-8 and TRBJ1-3; D may be TRBD1 (5 bases). CDR3 length equals 14 residues. Germline lookup yields CDR1 SGHVS and CDR2 FQNEAQ. V was pared by 6 bases and J by 2 bases, with 11 bases between.

This clone was counted ten times or more. The chain carries TRBV28 and TRBJ2-3; no definite D call. Trimming stripped 7 bases from V and 2 bases from J, with 13 bases between. Germline V gene data show CDR1 as MDHEN and CDR2 as SYDVKM. The CDR3 totals 14 residues. CDR3 bases: TGTGCCAGCAAGCTCAGCGTACCCACAGATACGCAGTATTTT. Translation gives CASKLSVPTDTQYF.

This clone was counted only a few times. The chain joins TRBV27 to TRBJ1-6; the match to TRBD1 covers 7 bases. Germline assignment: CDR1 MNHEY and CDR2 SMNVEV (reference sequence). Trimming at V came to 2 bases and at J to 4 bases, leaving 5 bases not matched to a gene. The CDR3 sequence is 16 residues long. CDR3 protein: CASSLLPGQYNSPLHF. In nucleotides, the CDR3 is TGTGCCAGCAGTTTACTTCCGGGACAGTATAATTCACCCCTCCACTTT.

This clone was counted many times. The chain carries TRBV29-1 and TRBJ1-1; possible D gene TRBD1, 5 bases. The CDR3 is 13 residues long. CDR1 and CDR2 (germline): SQVTM, ANQGSEA. V dropped 6 bases and J dropped 0 bases, with 11 bases sitting between them. CDR3 residues: CSVQGRLNTEAFF. The CDR3 DNA reads as TGCAGCGTCCAGGGTCGGTTGAACACTGAAGCTTTCTTT. Supplemented by reference TRBV29-1 and TRBJ1-1, the full variable domain reads SAVISQKPSRDICQRGTSLTIQCQVDSQVTMMFWYRQQPGQSLTLIATANQGSEATYESGFVIDKFPISRPNLTFSTLTVSNMSPEDSSIYLCSVQGRLNTEAFFGQGTRLTVV.

This clone showed up many times. The chain uses TRBV6-1 and TRBJ2-1; perhaps TRBD2 as D (5 bases). Trimming took 6 bases from V and 4 from J, leaving 10 bases between them. The CDR3 sequence is 13 residues long. The V gene's germline CDR1 is MNHNS and CDR2 SASEGT. The CDR3, as DNA: TGTGCCAGCAGGGACTTACGGTACAATGAGCAGTTCTTC. It specifies CASRDLRYNEQFF.

This clone was counted ten times or more. V is TRBV11-2 and J is TRBJ1-1, with 8 positions matching TRBD1. V trimming: 1 base; J trimming: 1 base; junction bases outside the gene matches: 5. The length of the CDR3 is 16 residues. Germline V CDR1 and CDR2: SGHAT, FQNNGV. CDR3: CASSLGGTGANTEAFF. The CDR3 DNA follows: TGTGCCAGCAGCTTAGGGGGGACAGGTGCGAACACTGAAGCTTTCTTT.